This TCR beta chain emerged from a study of OX40 agonist ivuxolimab in advanced cancers. Study details: Cohort: 80% to 85% men, mean age about 60, aged roughly 23 to 79. Study conclusions and caveats: In CD8+ T cells, expanded clones were on average more numerous than in CD4+.

Produced via immunoSEQ multiplex PCR; TCRdb's table is partial and in-frame only. The table has 66,000 or so clones, around 87% seen once. Details on this clone: The target antigen is unknown.

Trimming took off 5 bases at V and 6 bases at J, with 17 bases between the two ends. Looked up from germline, CDR1 is LNHNV and CDR2 is YYDKDF (reference sequence). CDR3 length equals 14 residues. The chain uses TRBV15 and TRBJ2-7; tentatively, D is TRBD1 (6 bases). The sample here was CD4+ or CD8+ T cells sorted from blood, taken in a trial of the OX40 agonist ivuxolimab. This receptor was obtained from an adult with an advanced solid tumor such as melanoma, head and neck, liver or kidney cancer. The CDR3 DNA sequence: TGTGCCACCAGCGCCGGGACAATAAGCTCCGAGCAGTACTTC. This codes for CATSAGTISSEQYF. The entire variable domain, with the rest obtained from reference TRBV15 and TRBJ2-7, is as follows: DAMVIQNPRYQVTQFGKPVTLSCSQTLNHNVMYWYQQKSSQAPKLLFHYYDKDFNNEADTPDNFQSRRPNTSFCFLDIRSPGLGDTAMYLCATSAGTISSEQYFGPGTRLTVT.